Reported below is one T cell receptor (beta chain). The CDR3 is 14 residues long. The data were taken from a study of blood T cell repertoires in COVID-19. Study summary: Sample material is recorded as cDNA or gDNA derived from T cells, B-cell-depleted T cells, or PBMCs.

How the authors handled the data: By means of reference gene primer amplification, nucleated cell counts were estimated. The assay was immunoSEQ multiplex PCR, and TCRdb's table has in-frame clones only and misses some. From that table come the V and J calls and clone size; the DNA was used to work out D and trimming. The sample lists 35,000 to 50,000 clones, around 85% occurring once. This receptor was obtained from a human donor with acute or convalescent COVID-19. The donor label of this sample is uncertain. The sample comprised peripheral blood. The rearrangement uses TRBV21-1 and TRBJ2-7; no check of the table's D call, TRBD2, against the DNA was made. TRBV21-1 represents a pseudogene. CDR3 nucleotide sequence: TGTGCCAGCAGATCAATGAGGGGTAGCGGCGAGCAGTACTTC. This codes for CASRSMRGSGEQYF.